This TCR beta chain was recovered during a study of blood T cells in healthy people across ages. Next came a second PCR, run for about 6 to 11 cycles, which used a sample-barcoded 5' primer along with a J-beta primer mix. Each CDR3 protein gets one entry after TCRdb re-called the 5' RACE reads with MiXCR. The sample has about 1 million distinct CDR3 sequences; almost 25% are singletons. V gave up 5 bases and J gave up 2 bases; unmatched junction bases: 8. The CDR3 is made up of 15 amino acids. Germline values: CDR1 SGHTA, CDR2 FQGNSA. This clonotype came up a few times. Its antigen is currently unknown. Study findings and constraints: The authors considered diversity estimates from one million T cells to be underestimates.

The same sample was also studied in work on T cells of mothers and their children. From that report: In this cohort, donors were a few healthy Caucasian mothers plus their six children. For cDNA synthesis, the complete extracted RNA was used (roughly 1.5 ug per 15 ul). Persistent microchimeric T cell clones were not found at ~100 per million sensitivity.

The sequence was collected from a girl aged 2-10 years in good health. The sample was blood. The chain has TRBV7-2 and TRBJ2-7; 8 bases agree with TRBD1. For the CDR3, the DNA is TGTGCCAGCAGCCCCGGGACAGGCACAACCTACGAGCAGTACTTC. It codes for CASSPGTGTTYEQYF. Variable domain in full (rest from reference TRBV7-2 and TRBJ2-7): GAGVSQSPSNKVTEKGKDVELRCDPISGHTALYWYRQSLGQGLEFLIYFQGNSAPDKSGLPSDRFSAERTGGSVSTLTIQRTQQEDSAVYLCASSPGTGTTYEQYFGPGTRLTVT.